This T cell receptor beta chain was retrieved from a study of T cell responses to AZD1222 COVID-19 vaccine. Study-wide results and limits: Donor demographics were predominantly white British with a female majority; clonal diversity may be underestimated.

This CDR3 is 17 amino acids long. Per the germline V gene, CDR1 is SGHTS and CDR2 is YDEGEE. Trimming at V came to 0 bases and at J to 1 base, leaving 6 bases not matched to a gene. Of note for this clone: Its antigen remains unidentified.

Only in-frame clones appear in the TCRdb table, and some are missing; sequencing was by immunoSEQ multiplex PCR. In the table there are about 100,000 clones, about 88% of which are singletons. The receptor was derived from an adult in good health. Sample: peripheral blood, taken on day 0 of AZD1222 vaccination. The chain couples TRBV5-8 to TRBJ1-5; 8 bases agree with TRBD1. The CDR3 DNA reads as TGTGCCAGCAGCTTGGGGGACAGGCAGGGGAGCAATCAGCCCCAGCATTTT. It yields the protein CASSLGDRQGSNQPQHF.